This T cell receptor (beta chain) was observed in a study of lymphopenia after photon versus proton radiotherapy (dated by TCRdb to between 2018 and 2021). Study-level background: In patients with gastrointestinal tumors who developed high-grade lymphopenia, the study compared the immunological effects of photon radiation therapy with those of proton radiation therapy. The approximately 20 patients in the cohort had gastrointestinal tumors, were treated with either photon or proton therapy, and subsequently developed lymphopenia. The study aimed to characterize how the two radiation modalities differ in their impact on the immune system.

Preparation of the library involved the immunoSEQ multiplex PCR assay. T cell repertoires were profiled by deep sequencing of rearranged TCR beta loci, alongside multiparametric flow cytometry. TCRdb obtained this table from immuneACCESS and retained in-frame rearrangements with V and J assigned. These tables miss some clones; where compared with another copy, unresolved V genes account for less than half of the shortfall, and the remainder is unexplained. The sample table contains about 12,000 clones; only one count was recorded for around 89% of them. Approximately 3% of the sample is taken by the ten largest. The count of this clone is one. The antigen this receptor binds is unknown. No qualities accompany the bases; no much larger clone lies one base away. The study at large found these results: Across the cohort, a larger post-nadir drop in TCR diversity was inversely correlated with overall survival time among patients who died. The survival association was assessed only in patients who died, and better survival with proton therapy was presented by the authors as a possibility rather than a demonstrated result. After the lymphocyte count nadir, photon-treated repertoires showed oligoclonal expansion, especially of CD8+ Temra cells, which drove the drop in diversity. Relative stability during treatment was observed in proton-treated patients, whereas loss of naive T cells and TCR diversity and gain of effector/memory populations were observed in photon-treated patients.

For this chain, trimming is 0 bases at the V end and 2 bases at the J end, and the number of junction bases without a gene match is 3. The germline V gene gives CDR1 as SGHRS and CDR2 as YFSETQ. The cysteine opens and the phenylalanine closes a CDR3 of 15 amino acids. The entry retains the CDR3 DNA only, 45 bases that are in frame from base 1. The chain is made from TRBV5-1 and TRBJ2-3, with 7 middle bases fitting TRBD1. The TCR sequence derives from a man aged 55-75 years with pancreatic cancer. The input for sequencing was peripheral blood, taken from a patient treated with proton-based radiotherapy. CDR3 region: CASSLEGAFTDTQYF. The DNA sequence is TGCGCCAGCAGCTTGGAGGGGGCCTTCACAGATACGCAGTATTTT.